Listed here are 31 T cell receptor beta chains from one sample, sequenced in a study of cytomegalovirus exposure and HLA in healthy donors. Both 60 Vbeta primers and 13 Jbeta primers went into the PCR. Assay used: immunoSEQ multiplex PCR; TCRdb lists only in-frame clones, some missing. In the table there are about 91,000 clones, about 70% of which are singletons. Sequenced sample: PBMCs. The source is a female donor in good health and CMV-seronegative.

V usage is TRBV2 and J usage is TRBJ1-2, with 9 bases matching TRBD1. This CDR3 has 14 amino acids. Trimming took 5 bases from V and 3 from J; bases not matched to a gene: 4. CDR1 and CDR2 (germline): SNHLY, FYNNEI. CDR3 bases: TGTGCCAGCAGTACACAGGGGGCGGACTATGGCTACACCTTC. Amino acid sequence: CASSTQGADYGYTF.

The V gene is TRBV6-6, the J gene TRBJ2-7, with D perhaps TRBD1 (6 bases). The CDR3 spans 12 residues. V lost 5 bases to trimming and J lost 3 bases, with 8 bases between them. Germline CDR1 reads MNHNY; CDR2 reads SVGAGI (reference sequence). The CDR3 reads CASSGQLYEQYF. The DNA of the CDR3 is TGTGCCAGCAGTGGACAGCTCTACGAGCAGTACTTC.

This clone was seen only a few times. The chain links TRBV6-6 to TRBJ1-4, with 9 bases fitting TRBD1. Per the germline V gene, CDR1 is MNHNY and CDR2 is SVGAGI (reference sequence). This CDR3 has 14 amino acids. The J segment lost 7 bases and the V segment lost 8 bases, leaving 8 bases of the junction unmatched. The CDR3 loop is CASLRGQGGEKLFF. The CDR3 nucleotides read TGTGCCAGCCTCCGGGGACAGGGTGGTGAAAAACTGTTTTTT.

CDR3 sequence reads: CASGAGSEAFF. For the CDR3, the DNA is TGCGCCAGCGGCGCGGGGTCTGAAGCTTTCTTT. J is TRBJ1-1 and V is TRBV4-3, with D unresolved. This CDR3 is built from 11 residues. The germline V gene has CDR1 LGHNA and CDR2 YSLEER. V gave up 8 bases and J gave up 6 bases, with 10 bases separating them.

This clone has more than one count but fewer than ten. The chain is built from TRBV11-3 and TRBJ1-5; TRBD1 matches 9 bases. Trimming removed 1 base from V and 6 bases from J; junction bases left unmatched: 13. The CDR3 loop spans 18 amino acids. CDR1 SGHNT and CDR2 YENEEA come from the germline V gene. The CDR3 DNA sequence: TGTGCCAGCAGCTTAGTAATCAGCCGACAGGGGGAAGGTCAGCCCCAGCATTTT. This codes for CASSLVISRQGEGQPQHF. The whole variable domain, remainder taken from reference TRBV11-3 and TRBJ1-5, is EAGVVQSPRYKIIEKKQPVAFWCNPISGHNTLYWYLQNLGQGPELLIRYENEEAVDDSQLPKDRFSAERLKGVDSTLKIQPAELGDSAVYLCASSLVISRQGEGQPQHFGDGTRLSIL.

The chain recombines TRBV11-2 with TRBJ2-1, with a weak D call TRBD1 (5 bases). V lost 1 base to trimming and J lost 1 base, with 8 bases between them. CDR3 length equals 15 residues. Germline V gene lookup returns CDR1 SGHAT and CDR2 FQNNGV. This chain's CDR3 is CASSLGQRSYNEQFF. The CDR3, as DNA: TGTGCCAGCAGCTTAGGACAGAGATCCTACAATGAGCAGTTCTTC. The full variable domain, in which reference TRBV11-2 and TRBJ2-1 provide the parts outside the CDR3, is EAGVAQSPRYKIIEKRQSVAFWCNPISGHATLYWYQQILGQGPKLLIQFQNNGVVDDSQLPKDRFSAERLKGVDSTLKIQPAKLEDSAVYLCASSLGQRSYNEQFFGPGTRLTVL.

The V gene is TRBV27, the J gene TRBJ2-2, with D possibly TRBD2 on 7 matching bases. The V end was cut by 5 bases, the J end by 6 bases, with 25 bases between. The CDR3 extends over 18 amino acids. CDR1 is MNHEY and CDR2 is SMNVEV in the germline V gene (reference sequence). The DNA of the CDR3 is TGTGCCAGCAGTACCCTGAATCGGGGGGCCCAGAGCGCCGGGGAGCTGTTTTTT. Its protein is CASSTLNRGAQSAGELFF.

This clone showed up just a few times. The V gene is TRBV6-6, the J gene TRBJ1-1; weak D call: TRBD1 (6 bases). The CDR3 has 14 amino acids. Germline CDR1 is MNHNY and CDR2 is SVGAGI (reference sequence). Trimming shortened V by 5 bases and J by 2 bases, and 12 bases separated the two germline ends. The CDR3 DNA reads TGTGCCAGCAGTGAGAGGGGGGGAAACACTGAAGCTTTCTTT. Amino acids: CASSERGGNTEAFF.

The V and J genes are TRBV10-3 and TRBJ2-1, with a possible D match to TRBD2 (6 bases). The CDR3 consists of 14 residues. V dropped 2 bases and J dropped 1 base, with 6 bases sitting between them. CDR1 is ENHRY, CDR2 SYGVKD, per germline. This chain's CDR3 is CAISERESYNEQFF. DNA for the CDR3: TGTGCCATCAGTGAGCGGGAGTCCTACAATGAGCAGTTCTTC.

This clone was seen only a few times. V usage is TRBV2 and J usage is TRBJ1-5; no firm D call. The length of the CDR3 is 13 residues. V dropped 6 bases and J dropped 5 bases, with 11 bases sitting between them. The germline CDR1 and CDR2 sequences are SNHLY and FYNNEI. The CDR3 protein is CASRTWTHQPQHF. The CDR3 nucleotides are TGTGCCAGCAGAACCTGGACTCATCAGCCCCAGCATTTT.

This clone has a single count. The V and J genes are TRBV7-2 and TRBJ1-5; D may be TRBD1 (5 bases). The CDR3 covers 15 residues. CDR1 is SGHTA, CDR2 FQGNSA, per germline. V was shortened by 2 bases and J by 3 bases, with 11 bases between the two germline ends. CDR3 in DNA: TGTGCCAGCAGCTTATCAGGGAATGACAATCAGCCCCAGCATTTT. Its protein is CASSLSGNDNQPQHF.

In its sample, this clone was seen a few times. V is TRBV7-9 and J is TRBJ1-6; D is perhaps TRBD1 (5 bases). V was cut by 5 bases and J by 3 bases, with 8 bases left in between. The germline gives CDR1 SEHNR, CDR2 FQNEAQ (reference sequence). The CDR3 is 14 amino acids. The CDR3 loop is CASSGGFYNSPLHF. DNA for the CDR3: TGTGCCAGCAGCGGGGGGTTCTATAATTCACCCCTCCACTTT.

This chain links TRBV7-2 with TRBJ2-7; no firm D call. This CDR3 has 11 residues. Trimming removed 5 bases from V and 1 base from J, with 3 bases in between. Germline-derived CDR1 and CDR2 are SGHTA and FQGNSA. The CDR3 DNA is TGTGCCAGCAGCCTTTCCTACGAGCAGTACTTC. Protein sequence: CASSLSYEQYF.

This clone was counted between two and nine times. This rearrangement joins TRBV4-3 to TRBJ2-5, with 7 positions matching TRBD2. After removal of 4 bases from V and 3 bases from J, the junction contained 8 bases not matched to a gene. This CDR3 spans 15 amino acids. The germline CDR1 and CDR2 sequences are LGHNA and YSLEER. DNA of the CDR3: TGCGCCAGCAGCCCCGGACTAGTCAGCAAAGAGACCCAGTACTTC. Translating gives CASSPGLVSKETQYF.

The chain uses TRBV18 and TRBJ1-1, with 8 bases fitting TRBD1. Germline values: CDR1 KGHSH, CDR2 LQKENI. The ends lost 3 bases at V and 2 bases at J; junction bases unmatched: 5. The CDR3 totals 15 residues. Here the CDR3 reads CASSPQTGDNTEAFF. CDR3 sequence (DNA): TGTGCCAGCTCACCCCAGACAGGGGACAACACTGAAGCTTTCTTT.

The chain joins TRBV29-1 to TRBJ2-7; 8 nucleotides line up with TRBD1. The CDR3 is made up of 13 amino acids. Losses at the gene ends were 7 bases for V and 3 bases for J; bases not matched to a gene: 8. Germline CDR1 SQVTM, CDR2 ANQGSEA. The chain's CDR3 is CSAGRGLGYEQYF. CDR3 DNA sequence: TGCAGCGCCGGCAGGGGGCTCGGCTACGAGCAGTACTTC.

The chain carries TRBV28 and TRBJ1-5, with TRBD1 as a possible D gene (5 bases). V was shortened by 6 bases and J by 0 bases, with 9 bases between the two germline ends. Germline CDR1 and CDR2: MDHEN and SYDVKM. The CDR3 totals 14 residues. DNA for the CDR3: TGTGCCAGCAGCAGACAGACTAGCAATCAGCCCCAGCATTTT. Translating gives CASSRQTSNQPQHF.

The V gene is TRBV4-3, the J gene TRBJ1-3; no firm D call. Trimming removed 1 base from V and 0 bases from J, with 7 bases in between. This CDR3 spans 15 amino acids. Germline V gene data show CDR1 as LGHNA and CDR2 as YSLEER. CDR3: CASSQVLSSGNTIYF. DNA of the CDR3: TGCGCCAGCAGCCAAGTTTTGAGCTCTGGAAACACCATATATTTT.

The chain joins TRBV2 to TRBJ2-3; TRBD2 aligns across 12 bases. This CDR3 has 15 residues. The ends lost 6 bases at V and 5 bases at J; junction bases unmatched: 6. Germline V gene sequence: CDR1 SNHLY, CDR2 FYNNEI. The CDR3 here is CASRLAGGPRDTQYF. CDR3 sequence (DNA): TGTGCCAGCAGGCTAGCGGGAGGGCCAAGAGATACGCAGTATTTT.

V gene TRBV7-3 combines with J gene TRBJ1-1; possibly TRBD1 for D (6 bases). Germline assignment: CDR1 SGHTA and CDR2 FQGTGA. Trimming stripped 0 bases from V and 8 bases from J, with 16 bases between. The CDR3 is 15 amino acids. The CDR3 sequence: CASSLTGGGLLEAFF. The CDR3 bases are TGTGCCAGCAGCTTAACCGGGGGGGGCTTGTTGGAAGCTTTCTTT.

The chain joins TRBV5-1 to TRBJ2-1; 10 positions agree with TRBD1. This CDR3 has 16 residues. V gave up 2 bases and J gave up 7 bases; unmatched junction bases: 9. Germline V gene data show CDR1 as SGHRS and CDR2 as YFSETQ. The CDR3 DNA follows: TGCGCCAGCAGCTTACCGGGACAGGGGCCCGGGAATGAGCAGTTCTTC. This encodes CASSLPGQGPGNEQFF.

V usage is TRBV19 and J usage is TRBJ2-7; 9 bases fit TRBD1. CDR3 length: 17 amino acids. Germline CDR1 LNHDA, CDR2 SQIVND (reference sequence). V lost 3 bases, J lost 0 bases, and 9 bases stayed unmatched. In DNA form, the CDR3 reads TGTGCCAGTAGTATGGCGGGACAGGGTTTGGGCTCCTACGAGCAGTACTTC. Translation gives CASSMAGQGLGSYEQYF.

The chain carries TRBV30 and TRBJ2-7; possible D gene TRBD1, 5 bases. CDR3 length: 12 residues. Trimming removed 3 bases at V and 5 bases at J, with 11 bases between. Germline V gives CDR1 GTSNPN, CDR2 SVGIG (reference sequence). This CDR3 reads CAWSSPRDEQYF. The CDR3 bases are TGTGCCTGGAGCTCCCCCAGGGACGAGCAGTACTTC.

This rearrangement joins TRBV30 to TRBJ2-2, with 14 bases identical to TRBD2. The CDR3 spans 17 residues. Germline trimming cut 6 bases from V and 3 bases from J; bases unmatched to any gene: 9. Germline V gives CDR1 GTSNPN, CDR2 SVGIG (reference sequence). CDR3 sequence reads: CACRAGTSGRDTGELFF. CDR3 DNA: TGTGCCTGCCGGGCCGGGACTAGCGGGAGAGACACCGGGGAGCTGTTTTTT. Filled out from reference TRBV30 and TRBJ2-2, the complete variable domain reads SQTIHQWPATLVQPVGSPLSLECTVEGTSNPNLYWYRQAAGRGLQLLFYSVGIGQISSEVPQNLSASRPQDRQFILSSKKLLLSDSGFYLCACRAGTSGRDTGELFFGEGSRLTVL.

The CDR3 DNA sequence: TGTGCCAGCAGCCTTAACCCCGGCTCCTACGAGCAGTACTTC. Its protein is CASSLNPGSYEQYF. This chain joins TRBV7-6 and TRBJ2-7; D ambiguous. V lost 5 bases, J lost 0 bases, and 11 bases lay in between. This CDR3 has 14 amino acids. Per the germline V gene, CDR1 is SGHVS and CDR2 is FNYEAQ. Looking up the rest from reference TRBV7-6 and TRBJ2-7 gives the full variable domain: GAGVSQSPRYKVTKRGQDVALRCDPISGHVSLYWYRQALGQGPEFLTYFNYEAQQDKSGLPNDRFSAERPEGSISTLTIQRTEQRDSAMYRCASSLNPGSYEQYFGPGTRLTVT.

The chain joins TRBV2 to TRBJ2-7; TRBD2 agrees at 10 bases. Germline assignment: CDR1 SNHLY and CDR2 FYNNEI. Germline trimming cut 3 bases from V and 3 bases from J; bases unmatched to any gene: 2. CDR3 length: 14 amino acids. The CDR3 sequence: CASSDSGRGYEQYF. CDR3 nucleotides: TGTGCCAGCAGTGACAGCGGGAGGGGCTACGAGCAGTACTTC.

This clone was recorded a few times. CDR3 DNA: TGCACCAGCAGCCAACCCCGTTCGGGGGGGAACTCCTACGAGCAGTACTTC. It codes for CTSSQPRSGGNSYEQYF. V gene TRBV1 combines with J gene TRBJ2-7; the table's D call, TRBD2, was not checked against the DNA. TRBV1 is described as a pseudogene. The CDR3 contains 17 residues.

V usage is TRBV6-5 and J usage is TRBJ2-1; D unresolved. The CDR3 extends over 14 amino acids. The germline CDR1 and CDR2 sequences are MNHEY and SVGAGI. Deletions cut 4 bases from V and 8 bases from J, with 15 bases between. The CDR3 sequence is CASSLSFGSDEQFF. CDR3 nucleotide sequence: TGTGCCAGCAGTTTAAGTTTCGGTTCGGATGAGCAGTTCTTC.

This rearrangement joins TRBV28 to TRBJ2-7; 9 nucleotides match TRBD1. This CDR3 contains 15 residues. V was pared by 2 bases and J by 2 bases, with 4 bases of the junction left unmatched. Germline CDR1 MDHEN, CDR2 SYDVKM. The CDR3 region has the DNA TGTGCCAGCAGTTTAAGGGACAGGGTAGCCTACGAGCAGTACTTC. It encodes CASSLRDRVAYEQYF.

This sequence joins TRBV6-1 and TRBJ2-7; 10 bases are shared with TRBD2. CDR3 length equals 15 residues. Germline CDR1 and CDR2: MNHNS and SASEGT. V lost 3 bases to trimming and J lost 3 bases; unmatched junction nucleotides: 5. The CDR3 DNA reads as TGTGCCAGCAGTGAGCAAGCGGGAGGGAACTACGAGCAGTACTTC. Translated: CASSEQAGGNYEQYF.

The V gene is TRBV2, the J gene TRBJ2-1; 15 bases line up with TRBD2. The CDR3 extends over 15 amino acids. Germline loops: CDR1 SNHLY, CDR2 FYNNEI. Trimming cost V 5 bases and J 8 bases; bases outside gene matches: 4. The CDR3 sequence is CASSTGLAGGDEQFF. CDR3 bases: TGTGCCAGCAGTACCGGACTAGCGGGAGGGGATGAGCAGTTCTTC.